The entry below describes one T cell receptor (beta chain). These data are taken from a study of response to subunit inactivated influenza vaccine. CDR1 LGHDT and CDR2 YNNKEL come from the germline V gene (reference sequence). Trimming left V 4 bases short and J 0 bases short, with 9 bases between. CDR3 size: 15 residues. TCRdb re-derived calls from the RT-PCR reads in MiXCR, one entry per CDR3 protein. Of roughly 550,000 distinct CDR3 sequences in the sample, 20% to 25% were seen once. These records were also assigned to another study, of T cells expressing NK-cell markers. From that paper: A 5'RACE template switching approach incorporating UMIs was used to make TCR beta cDNA. The use of an anti-gamma-delta TCR antibody, which was added in several experiments, restricted sorting to T cells expressing alpha-beta TCR. In four donors, these clonotypes also led the CD3+CD56-NKG2C+ fraction.

This TCR was recovered from a man aged 45-65 years who received an inactivated influenza vaccine. The sample here was CD4+ T cells sorted from PBMCs, taken 11 to 12 days after vaccination. V gene TRBV3-1 combines with J gene TRBJ2-2, with D uncertain. The CDR3 coding sequence is TGTGCCAGCAGCCGTCCGTTCGCGAACACCGGGGAGCTGTTTTTT. Its translation is CASSRPFANTGELFF.